This T cell receptor beta chain derives from a study of identifying expanded T cells in peripheral blood. Overall study findings and caveats: Clone count variance between roughly 2-week samples rose with total template count. Differentially abundant clones: about 1.3 between replicates, just under 17 at 2 to 3 weeks, 18 to 20 at four.

The CDR3 runs to 11 residues. With 3 bases removed from V and 12 bases from J, the gap between germline ends came to 12 bases. Germline values: CDR1 GTSNPN, CDR2 SVGIG (reference sequence). Comments on this clone: Its matching antigen is unknown.

This table comes from immunoSEQ multiplex PCR, and its TCRdb copy is limited to in-frame clones, with some not included. The sample has about 91,000 clones, about nine tenths seen once. Collection occurred without any documented infections or immune events in donors. This chain connects TRBV30 to TRBJ1-5; tentatively, D is TRBD1 (5 bases). Sequencing used blood. This TCR came from a person aged 18 to 70 in good health. This chain's CDR3 is CAWSQGVLQHF. The DNA of the CDR3 is TGTGCCTGGAGCCAAGGGGTTCTCCAGCATTTT.